Sequencing of this TCR beta chain was carried out in a study of CD8 T cells in ankylosing spondylitis. Library preparation for TCR beta used quantitative 5'-RACE with molecular barcodes. Each CDR3 protein is one row after TCRdb ran MiXCR on the 5' RACE reads. The sample comprises more than 250,000 distinct CDR3 sequences, roughly 10% of which are singletons, and roughly 9.5% rests with the top ten. This clonotype was observed at least ten times. Its antigen is not identified. Broader study findings: What seemed typical of ankylosing spondylitis blood was a TCR beta motif built from about 8 highly homologous variants.

The germline V and J ends were trimmed by 4 bases and 8 bases, with 20 bases remaining between them. The length of the CDR3 is 15 residues. The origin of this receptor is a female donor with ankylosing spondylitis or in good health (not recorded which). Sequenced: blood, either unsorted or a sorted T cell fraction (not recorded which). The chain employs TRBV12-3 or TRBV12-4 and TRBJ1-2; D unresolved. Here the CDR3 DNA reads TGTGCCAGCAGTTCCAGGACCTCTCCCCAGTGGGGCTACACCTTC. Its protein product is CASSSRTSPQWGYTF.